The 10 T cell receptor beta chains reported below all come from one sample, sequenced in a study of radiation and T cells in renal cell carcinoma. Time point meaning: blood 4 weeks post-SBRT, at nephrectomy. Regarding treatment: 15 Gy SBRT to primary tumor, nephrectomy 4 weeks later. Here immunoSEQ multiplex PCR was the method, and the copy in TCRdb shows in-frame clones only, minus some. The top ten clones hold approximately 8.8% of a sample with around 81,000 clones, over 80% of them seen once. The sample here was blood, taken from a patient whose treatment included radiotherapy and nephrectomy. These receptor sequences come from a man between 45 and 60 years old with renal cell carcinoma.

The V call is TRBV18, the J call TRBJ1-1; D not certain. V dropped 3 bases and J dropped 1 base, with 9 bases sitting between them. The germline gives CDR1 KGHSH, CDR2 LQKENI. The CDR3 covers 14 residues. The CDR3 coding sequence is TGTGCCAGCTCACCTTCCCTTCAGAACACTGAAGCTTTCTTT. Translation gives CASSPSLQNTEAFF.

V usage is TRBV7-2 and J usage is TRBJ2-1; TRBD2 might be the D (6 bases). This CDR3 contains 14 residues. Trimming took 1 base from V and 7 from J, leaving 11 bases between them. Germline CDR1 SGHTA, CDR2 FQGNSA. The CDR3 bases are TGTGCCAGCAGCTTAGGTATTGGGAGGAATGAGCAGTTCTTC. It yields the protein CASSLGIGRNEQFF.

The chain recombines TRBV5-4 with TRBJ2-5; D is unclear. The J call could be wrong; TRBJ2-7 is a better fit for the DNA end. The germline gives CDR1 SGHNT, CDR2 YYREEE (reference sequence). This CDR3 contains 12 residues. CDR3 DNA: TGTGCCAGCAGCTTGGAGTCGGGCGAGCAGTACTTC. This sequence encodes CASSLESGEQYF.

The chain links TRBV25-1 to TRBJ1-3; the D gene is possibly TRBD1 (5 bases). Germline V gene data show CDR1 as MGHDK and CDR2 as SYGVNS. Trimming removed 5 bases at V and 0 bases at J, with 11 bases between. The CDR3 loop spans 15 amino acids. CDR3 nucleotide sequence: TGTGCCAGCAGTCCTCCCGGGGCCTCTGGAAACACCATATATTTT. This gives the protein CASSPPGASGNTIYF.

The genes are TRBV7-2 and TRBJ2-2; D perhaps matches TRBD2 (5 bases). Germline V gene data show CDR1 as SGHTA and CDR2 as FQGNSA. V shed 4 bases and J shed 6 bases, with 12 bases lying between them. The CDR3 covers 14 residues. The CDR3 DNA is TGTGCCAGCAGCTACCGAACTAGGGCCGGGGAGCTGTTTTTT. It codes for CASSYRTRAGELFF.

The DNA of the CDR3 is TGTGCCAGCAGTGCAGGGACTAGCTACTACGAGCAGTACTTC. Translated, it gives CASSAGTSYYEQYF. The rearrangement joins TRBV6-1 to TRBJ2-7; 9 bases align to TRBD2. The ends lost 4 bases at V and 3 bases at J; junction bases unmatched: 4. The CDR3 sequence is 14 residues long. In germline, CDR1 is MNHNS, CDR2 SASEGT.

This clone was detected once. The chain combines TRBV7-9 with TRBJ2-1; 8 bases match TRBD1. This CDR3 contains 15 residues. The V segment lost 4 bases and the J segment 9 bases; nucleotides outside the gene matches: 11. Germline V CDR1 and CDR2: SEHNR, FQNEAQ (reference sequence). The CDR3 DNA is TGTGCCAGCAGCTCACGGACAGGGTCATCGGGTGAGCAGTTCTTC. Amino acid sequence: CASSSRTGSSGEQFF.

The chain links TRBV6-1 to TRBJ1-5; D is ambiguous. There are 11 residues in the CDR3. The V gene's germline CDR1 is MNHNS and CDR2 SASEGT. Trimming removed 3 bases from V and 10 bases from J, with 7 bases in between. The CDR3: CASSEEGPQHF. The CDR3 DNA follows: TGTGCCAGCAGTGAGGAGGGACCCCAGCATTTT.

This clone was seen a handful of times. The gene calls are TRBV9 and TRBJ1-3; D call uncertain. V was trimmed by 1 base and J by 1 base, leaving 6 bases between them. Germline lookup yields CDR1 SGDLS and CDR2 YYNGEE. The CDR3 has 14 residues. The CDR3 protein is CASSVSGSGNTIYF. CDR3 nucleotides: TGTGCCAGCAGCGTAAGTGGGTCTGGAAACACCATATATTTT.

This chain joins TRBV5-1 and TRBJ2-6, with D unresolved. Trimming pared 4 bases from V and 2 bases from J, leaving 10 bases between. CDR1 is SGHRS, CDR2 YFSETQ, per germline. The CDR3 is 15 residues long. CDR3: CASSQTSPGANVLTF. In DNA, the CDR3 is TGCGCCAGCAGCCAGACATCCCCTGGGGCCAACGTCCTGACTTTC.